This T cell receptor (beta chain) appears in the sequencing data of a study of T cell responses to AZD1222 COVID-19 vaccine (dated by TCRdb to about 2021). General notes on the study: AZD1222 recipients with second doses at about 4 weeks or about 12 weeks were pooled, because spike-specific TCR depth and breadth did not differ between schedules. TCR sequencing was performed for about 240 trial participants, of whom about 200 were given two doses of AZD1222 and some 25 were given two doses of MenACWY control vaccine. Trial participants were enrolled by age into subgroups of 18-55, 56-69 and 70-plus years, and 148, 28 and 57 TCR-sequenced participants, respectively, were included in these subgroups.

The CDR3 regions of human TCRbeta chains were analyzed by immunosequencing. Concerning the study's data processing: Repertoire TCRs were checked for matches against a reference library of SARS-CoV-2-specific TCRs that had been generated using the MIRA antigen-specificity platform. Breadth was defined as the fraction of unique TCRs that were SARS-CoV-2-associated. Depth was defined as the fraction of total T cells that were SARS-CoV-2-associated. Using the MIRA data, each spike-specific TCR was mapped to the spike region that the TCR reacts to and placed in a CD4 or CD8 class. Log10-transformed breadth and depth values were compared by one-way ANOVA with Sidak's multiple comparisons tests. TCRdb limited this immuneACCESS table to in-frame rearrangements with V and J called. A share of clones is missing; checked studies link under half to unresolved V genes, and the rest is unexplained. Clone size and V and J calls were adopted from that table, with D and trimming inferred from the DNA. In this sample the table shows 120,000 or so clones, around 93% of which occur a single time. The ten largest account for 1.1% of the sample.

Spanning cysteine to phenylalanine, the CDR3 consists of 16 amino acids. The retained sequence is limited to the CDR3, 48 bases, with the frame set at the first base. Trimming takes 5 bases off V and 4 bases off J; junction bases not matched to a gene: 14. The germline V gene specifies MDHEN as CDR1 and SYDVKM as CDR2. The full study reports these points: Spike-specific TCR breadth and depth rose significantly after two AZD1222 doses compared with day 0 and with MenACWY recipients. Nearly half of unique spike-specific TCRs reportedly recognized epitopes outside regions mutated in the B.1.351 and B.1.1.7 variants. Only five or six AZD1222 recipients were SARS-CoV-2 seropositive at baseline, limiting conclusions about previously exposed vaccinees. Because no day 14 peak-response samples were available, the repertoires could be characterized only after the peak T cell response. In the small 56-69-year group, the increase in depth fell short of significance, most likely because of low power. Most participants were white British and females outnumbered males, and the authors suggested that clonal diversity may have been underestimated. Vaccine-associated CD4 TCRs spanned the whole spike protein, with dominant responses in regions 160-218 and 743-854.

Notes on this clone: Its antigen is still unknown. Base-call qualities are not available, and no considerably larger clone is one nucleotide away.

This specimen's time point label, per the study, means: baseline before first vaccination. Vaccinee samples were obtained from the UK trials COV001 and COV002, which included a single-blind randomized controlled phase 2/3 trial of AZD1222 (ChAdOx1 nCoV-19) in healthy adults. Trial participant PBMC samples were collected at day 0 and day 28 after the second dose for TCRbeta chain sequencing. The source material was peripheral blood, sampled on day 0 of AZD1222 vaccination. The origin of this receptor is an adult in good health. The sequence links TRBV28 to TRBJ2-7; 7 bases in between match TRBD2. The nucleotides read TGTGCCAGCAGTCGATTCAGCGGCGGGGGAAGATACGAGCAGTACTTC. Its product reads: CASSRFSGGGRYEQYF.